The next 13 T cell receptor beta chains were all read from a single sample in a study of CD8+CD57+ T cells in acquired aplastic anemia. An expansion of CD8+CD57+ cells by flow cytometry had been shown in patients chosen for sequencing. For CDR3 and TCR beta VDJ profiling, genomic DNA was the template used. TCRdb recomputed calls from the reads with MiXCR, one row per CDR3 protein. The sample records about 58,000 distinct CDR3 sequences, around 50% being singletons. The material sequenced was sorted CD4+, CD8+, or CD8+CD57+ T cells (not recorded which) from PBMCs. The source of these receptors is a human donor with aplastic anemia.

Concerning this clonotype itself: Given the absence of the conserved phenylalanine or tryptophan at the CDR3 end, a read error is likely. V usage is TRBV19 and J usage is TRBJ1-5; no clear D gene. The V end lost 5 bases, the J end lost 4 bases, and 12 bases lay between the germline ends. The germline CDR1 and CDR2 sequences are LNHDA and SQIVND (reference sequence). The CDR3 consists of 14 residues. The DNA for the CDR3 is TGTGCCAGTAGTGCCTTAAATAGGAATCAGCCCCAGCATTCT. Translated: CASSALNRNQPQHS.

This clonotype appeared many times. The CDR3 coding sequence is TGTGCCAGCAGCTGGGGGATGGATACGCAGTATTTT. Its protein is CASSWGMDTQYF. This chain joins TRBV11-2 and TRBJ2-3; either TRBD1 or TRBD2 may supply D (5 bases each). CDR3 size: 12 residues. Per germline, CDR1 SGHAT and CDR2 FQNNGV. Trimming took off 4 bases at V and 6 bases at J, with 8 bases between the two ends. Full variable domain (rest looked up from reference TRBV11-2 and TRBJ2-3): EAGVAQSPRYKIIEKRQSVAFWCNPISGHATLYWYQQILGQGPKLLIQFQNNGVVDDSQLPKDRFSAERLKGVDSTLKIQPAKLEDSAVYLCASSWGMDTQYFGPGTRLTVL.

The chain couples TRBV29-1 to TRBJ2-7; D might be TRBD1 or TRBD2, each matching 5 bases. The CDR3 contains 11 residues. Between the trimmed V and J ends, which lost 7 bases and 2 bases, there was a span of 9 bases. Germline CDR1 is SQVTM and CDR2 is ANQGSEA. In nucleotides, the CDR3 is TGCAGCGCTGGGGACCCCTACGAGCAGTACGTC. It specifies CSAGDPYEQYV.

The CDR3 spells CSATGATNEKLFF. The CDR3 DNA follows: TGCAGTGCAACAGGGGCGACTAATGAAAAACTGTTTTTT. This chain uses TRBV20-1 with TRBJ1-4, with 7 positions matching TRBD1. The ends lost 6 bases at V and 2 bases at J; junction bases unmatched: 3. The CDR3 sequence is 13 residues long. Germline V CDR1 and CDR2: DFQATT, SNEGSKA (reference sequence).

V gene TRBV2 combines with J gene TRBJ2-1, with 8 bases identical to TRBD1. This CDR3 is built from 13 residues. Looked up from germline, CDR1 is SNHLY and CDR2 is FYNNEI. The ends lost 1 base at V and 11 bases at J; junction bases unmatched: 4. CDR3 loop: CASSEGTGPQQFF. CDR3 DNA: TGTGCCAGCAGTGAAGGGACAGGGCCTCAGCAGTTCTTC.

The chain joins TRBV19 to TRBJ2-7, with D unclear. Trimming cost V 0 bases and J 2 bases, with 8 bases left between them. The CDR3 runs 14 residues. CDR1 is LNHDA and CDR2 is SQIVND in the germline V gene (reference sequence). The CDR3 region has the DNA TGTGCCAGTAGTATAGACGACGGTGCCTACGAGCAGTACTTC. It codes for CASSIDDGAYEQYF. Full variable domain (rest looked up from reference TRBV19 and TRBJ2-7): DGGITQSPKYLFRKEGQNVTLSCEQNLNHDAMYWYRQDPGQGLRLIYYSQIVNDFQKGDIAEGYSVSREKKESFPLTVTSAQKNPTAFYLCASSIDDGAYEQYFGPGTRLTVT.

Regarding this clonotype: Sequence at one end of the junction differs from germline and may be a read error. This chain connects TRBV5-1 to TRBJ2-1; the D is unclear. The CDR3 covers 13 residues. Germline loops: CDR1 SGHRS, CDR2 YFSETQ. The CDR3 sequence: CAGSSVGFNEQFF. The CDR3 nucleotides are TGCGCCGGCAGCTCGGTGGGATTCAATGAGCAGTTCTTC.

The chain employs TRBV5-6 and TRBJ2-7; TRBD2 matches at 7 bases. Germline V gene sequence: CDR1 SGHDT, CDR2 YYEEEE. The CDR3 loop spans 14 amino acids. CDR3 region: CASSSQRDPYGQYV. The CDR3 region has the DNA TGTGCCAGCAGCTCCCAGCGGGACCCCTACGGGCAGTACGTC.

With regard to this clonotype: The CDR3 carries no conserved terminal phenylalanine or tryptophan, so it likely arises from a read error. This chain joins TRBV6-5 and TRBJ2-7; a possible D gene is TRBD2 (5 bases). The germline gives CDR1 MNHEY, CDR2 SVGAGI. The CDR3 sequence is 13 residues long. This CDR3 reads CASGYSEAREQYL. The CDR3 DNA follows: TGTGCCAGCGGTTACTCGGAGGCTCGCGAGCAGTACCTC.

This clonotype was detected only once. A much larger clone sits a single nucleotide away, making a read error possible. The genes are TRBV9 and TRBJ1-2; TRBD1 is a possible D gene (5 bases). The length of the CDR3 is 10 residues. Germline loops: CDR1 SGDLS, CDR2 YYNGEE. In DNA form, the CDR3 reads TGTACCAGCACCCGGGGGACTAACACCTTC. Translating gives CTSTRGTNTF. The full variable domain, its missing parts supplied by reference TRBV9 and TRBJ1-2, is DSGVTQTPKHLITATGQRVTLRCSPRSGDLSVYWYQQSLDQGLQFLIQYYNGEERAKGNILERFSAQQFPDLHSELNLSSLELGDSALYFCTSTRGTNTFGSGTRLTVV.

The chain is built from TRBV7-2 and TRBJ1-6; no reliable D call. The CDR3 is 15 amino acids. V lost 5 bases and J lost 0, with 8 bases in between. CDR1 and CDR2 (germline): SGHTA, FQGNSA. The CDR3, as DNA: TGTGCCAGCAGCATCCTGAGCTCCTATAATTCACCCCTCCACTTT. This translates into CASSILSSYNSPLHF.

The gene calls are TRBV19 and TRBJ2-6; the D is unclear. In germline, CDR1 is LNHDA, CDR2 SQIVND (reference sequence). The CDR3 extends over 16 amino acids. Trimming stripped 5 bases from V and 0 bases from J, with 11 bases between. DNA for the CDR3: TGTGCCAGTAGTCTGAACAGAGGCTCTGGGGCCAACGTCCTGACTTTC. Encoded protein: CASSLNRGSGANVLTF.

This chain links TRBV19 with TRBJ1-6; D is undetermined. The V gene lost 6 bases and the J gene lost 6 bases, with 12 bases spanning the gap. The CDR3 is 14 amino acids. Germline V CDR1 and CDR2: LNHDA, SQIVND (reference sequence). The CDR3 DNA sequence: TGTGCCAGTAGCCTAAAGGAGTTTAATTCACCCCTCCACTTT. Translating it yields CASSLKEFNSPLHF. Combining the CDR3 with reference TRBV19 and TRBJ1-6 gives the whole variable domain DGGITQSPKYLFRKEGQNVTLSCEQNLNHDAMYWYRQDPGQGLRLIYYSQIVNDFQKGDIAEGYSVSREKKESFPLTVTSAQKNPTAFYLCASSLKEFNSPLHFGNGTRLTVT.